This T cell receptor (beta chain) was found in a study of human T cells and chemical hapten exposure. About the research overall: There were per-sample TCR yield variations, arising mainly from small pooled library volume differences.

Time point defined: healthy volunteer bleed at 2 weeks. Extraction of total RNA was performed on unfractionated whole blood. Study-level results: The study found that DPC sensitization did not change TCRs above 1 in 1000 frequency.

Per the germline V gene, CDR1 is SQVTM and CDR2 is ANQGSEA. This CDR3 contains 14 residues. V was clipped by 6 bases and J by 2 bases, with 16 bases between them. The library tagged each cDNA molecule with unique molecular identifiers. Original processing methods: Samples contained a median of roughly 96,000 TCRs, with a range of roughly 20,000 to 690,600. TCRdb used MiXCR to reprocess the RACE reads, holding one entry per CDR3 protein. The V and J calls shown here were made by TCRdb, not taken from the authors' results. The table includes tens of thousands of distinct CDR3 sequences, around 4.1% detected once. This clonotype was found many times. The antigen remains unidentified.

This chain connects TRBV29-1 to TRBJ2-5; TRBD2 is a possible D gene (7 bases). The TCR comes from a female donor in good health. Some clones in this sample may be carry-over from other donors' samples. The sequencing input was whole blood. The CDR3 loop is CSVPGGALQETQYF. The DNA for the CDR3 is TGCAGCGTCCCTGGGGGGGCCCTGCAAGAGACCCAGTACTTC.